What follows are 18 T cell receptor beta chains derived from one specimen sequenced in a study of blood T cells in healthy people across ages. It was with a sample-barcoded 5' primer and a J-beta primer mix that a second PCR of roughly 7 to 12 cycles was run. Using its own MiXCR run on the 5' RACE reads, TCRdb lists one record per CDR3 protein. This table holds 850,000 to 1,300,000 distinct CDR3 sequences, 45% found once. Sequencing used blood. Every receptor here comes from a woman aged 60-70 years in good health.

Points on this clonotype: One end of the junction fails to match germline, which may point to a read error. The chain links TRBV2 to TRBJ2-3; the D gene is possibly TRBD1 (5 bases). The CDR3 loop spans 16 amino acids. Per germline, CDR1 SNHLY and CDR2 FYNNEI. CDR3 nucleotides: TGCGCCAGCAGTGAACTTGTCCAAAAGGGGACAGATACGCAGTATTTT. Its translation is CASSELVQKGTDTQYF.

This clonotype has a handful of counts. CDR3 amino acids: CASSPASGTNNEQFF. As DNA, the CDR3 is TGCGCCAGCAGCCCGGCATCCGGGACGAACAATGAGCAGTTCTTC. The chain has TRBV5-1 and TRBJ2-1; possibly TRBD1 or TRBD2 for D (5 bases each). Trimming removed 4 bases at V and 5 bases at J, with 16 bases between. Germline assignment: CDR1 SGHRS and CDR2 YFSETQ. CDR3 length equals 15 residues.

The chain combines TRBV14 with TRBJ2-7; perhaps TRBD1 as D (6 bases). Per the germline V gene, CDR1 is SGHDN and CDR2 is FVKESK. This CDR3 is built from 15 residues. V was trimmed by 0 bases and J by 9 bases, leaving 18 bases between them. CDR3: CASSQDGQGLTVQYF. CDR3 coding DNA: TGTGCCAGCAGCCAAGATGGGCAGGGGTTAACGGTGCAGTACTTC.

The chain links TRBV20-1 to TRBJ2-7; the match to TRBD2 covers 9 bases. The CDR3 is made up of 18 amino acids. J was trimmed by 0 bases and V by 0 bases; bases with no gene match: 12. Germline assignment: CDR1 DFQATT and CDR2 SNEGSKA (reference sequence). The CDR3 DNA is TGCAGTGCTAGAGATCTAAGCGGGAGGCCTGGGGTCTCCTACGAGCAGTACTTC. It is translated as CSARDLSGRPGVSYEQYF.

The J gene is TRBJ1-2, the V gene TRBV7-8; D gene unclear. Per the germline V gene, CDR1 is SGHVS and CDR2 is FQNEAQ. The V end was cut by 2 bases, the J end by 8 bases, with 9 bases between. This CDR3 contains 12 residues. The CDR3 nucleotides are TGTGCCAGCAGCTTACTAGGGCACGGCTACACCTTC. This translates into CASSLLGHGYTF.

This clonotype showed up many times. This sequence joins TRBV14 and TRBJ2-1; tentatively, D is TRBD1 or TRBD2 (5 bases each). This CDR3 spans 15 amino acids. In germline, CDR1 is SGHDN, CDR2 FVKESK. V shed 3 bases and J shed 8 bases, with 17 bases lying between them. CDR3 DNA sequence: TGTGCCAGCAGCCAGGGACCTCCCCAGGGCTATGAGCAGTTCTTC. Protein: CASSQGPPQGYEQFF.

With regard to this clonotype: This may be a read error, as it is one base from a much larger clone. This chain joins TRBV11-2 and TRBJ2-3; D unresolved. Germline CDR1 is SGHAT and CDR2 is FQNNGV. The CDR3 has 13 residues. The CDR3 sequence: CASGLSPADTQYF. The CDR3 DNA follows: TGTGCCAGCGGCTTGTCCCCCGCAGATACGCAGTATTTT. Drawing the rest from reference TRBV11-2 and TRBJ2-3, the complete variable domain is EAGVAQSPRYKIIEKRQSVAFWCNPISGHATLYWYQQILGQGPKLLIQFQNNGVVDDSQLPKDRFSAERLKGVDSTLKIQPAKLEDSAVYLCASGLSPADTQYFGPGTRLTVL.

This clonotype was counted only a few times. V is TRBV28 and J is TRBJ2-5, with D possibly matching TRBD2 (5 bases). This CDR3 has 14 residues. Germline assignment: CDR1 MDHEN and CDR2 SYDVKM. V lost 2 bases and J lost 1, with 8 bases in between. The CDR3 bases are TGTGCCAGCAGTTTACGGCGGGTCCAAGAGACCCAGTACTTC. Encoded protein: CASSLRRVQETQYF. Full variable domain (outside the CDR3, taken from reference TRBV28 and TRBJ2-5): DVKVTQSSRYLVKRTGEKVFLECVQDMDHENMFWYRQDPGLGLRLIYFSYDVKMKEKGDIPEGYSVSREKKERFSLILESASTNQTSMYLCASSLRRVQETQYFGPGTRLLVL.

This sequence joins TRBV6-2 or TRBV6-3 and TRBJ2-4; D call uncertain. Germline lookup yields CDR1 MNHEY and CDR2 SVGEGT. V was clipped by 3 bases and J by 3 bases, with 12 bases between them. This CDR3 is 15 amino acids long. CDR3 loop: CASSYWDSGKNIQYF. The DNA for the CDR3 is TGTGCCAGCAGTTATTGGGATTCTGGCAAAAACATTCAGTACTTC.

CDR3 sequence reads: CASSLSGRTLIRDTQYF. The CDR3, as DNA: TGTGCCAGCAGTCTTAGCGGGAGAACGCTTATACGAGATACGCAGTATTTT. The chain joins TRBV12-3 or TRBV12-4 to TRBJ2-3; 9 nucleotides agree with TRBD2. Losses at the gene ends were 5 bases for V and 5 bases for J; bases not matched to a gene: 14. This CDR3 region has 17 residues.

This clonotype occurred once. V is TRBV27 and J is TRBJ2-3; a possible D gene is TRBD2 (5 bases). V was shortened by 3 bases and J by 3 bases, with 19 bases between the two germline ends. The CDR3 runs to 17 residues. CDR1 is MNHEY and CDR2 is SMNVEV in the germline V gene (reference sequence). The CDR3 spells CASSLRAGGQLTDTQYF. The CDR3 DNA sequence: TGTGCCAGCAGTTTGAGGGCCGGTGGCCAGTTAACAGATACGCAGTATTTT.

The CDR3 DNA reads TGTGCCAGCAGCCCAGGGGACTACGCCTGGGGGCAGTTCTTC. It codes for CASSPGDYAWGQFF. The rearrangement links TRBV9 to TRBJ2-1, with a tentative D call TRBD2 (7 bases). The CDR3 sequence is 14 residues long. V lost 4 bases to trimming and J lost 12 bases, with 20 bases between them. Germline V gene lookup returns CDR1 SGDLS and CDR2 YYNGEE.

V is TRBV11-2 and J is TRBJ2-7; 12 nucleotides agree with TRBD2. This CDR3 region has 16 residues. Per the germline V gene, CDR1 is SGHAT and CDR2 is FQNNGV. V shed 3 bases, J shed 0 bases, and the junction held 3 bases outside the gene matches. CDR3 in amino acids: CASSFGLAGFSYEQYF. DNA for the CDR3: TGTGCCAGCAGCTTCGGACTAGCGGGATTCTCCTACGAGCAGTACTTC.

This clonotype was observed a handful of times. CDR3 bases: TGCGCCAGCAGCCAAGATCCTGGGGGAGGGGAAAAACTGTTTTTT. This sequence encodes CASSQDPGGGEKLFF. The rearrangement uses TRBV4-1 and TRBJ1-4, with D maybe TRBD1 (5 bases). Germline V gives CDR1 MGHRA, CDR2 YSYEKL. The CDR3 is made up of 15 amino acids. Deletions cut 0 bases from V and 8 bases from J, with 13 bases between.

This chain uses TRBV20-1 with TRBJ2-7; tentatively, D is TRBD2 (5 bases). The DNA end is a closer match to TRBJ2-5, so the J assignment may be wrong. The CDR3 covers 10 residues. CDR1 and CDR2 (germline): DFQATT, SNEGSKA (reference sequence). DNA for the CDR3: TGCAGTGCTTGGGAGGAGACCCAGTACTTC. It translates to CSAWEETQYF.

This sequence joins TRBV27 and TRBJ2-3; TRBD1 matches at 9 bases. Per germline, CDR1 MNHEY and CDR2 SMNVEV (reference sequence). The CDR3 sequence is 16 residues long. The ends lost 2 bases at V and 4 bases at J; junction bases unmatched: 7. The CDR3 region has the DNA TGTGCCAGCAGTTTAATCGCGACAGGGGGTTCAGATACGCAGTATTTT. It yields the protein CASSLIATGGSDTQYF.

The rearrangement uses TRBV7-8 and TRBJ2-1, with no clear D. The V gene's germline CDR1 is SGHVS and CDR2 FQNEAQ. CDR3 length: 15 residues. V lost 4 bases, J lost 10 bases, and 20 bases lay in between. CDR3 sequence (DNA): TGTGCCAGCAGCTCCCCTCCCCCCTTGACTCGCGAGCAGTTCTTC. Amino acid sequence: CASSSPPPLTREQFF.

On this clonotype itself: One end of the junction fails to match germline, which may point to a read error. The rearrangement uses TRBV9 and TRBJ2-1, with 7 bases lining up with TRBD2. There are 16 residues in the CDR3. Germline V lookup: CDR1 SGDLS, CDR2 YYNGEE. For the CDR3, the DNA is TGTGCCAGCAGCGTAGACCCGGGACTAACCTACAATGGGCAGTTCTTC. Translated: CASSVDPGLTYNGQFF.